This T cell receptor (beta chain) was sequenced in a study of vaccination and CD4 T cells after COVID-19. About the study: Two of the convalescents were Hispanic, and convalescents were six males and four females. SARS-CoV-2, HCoV-NL63, HCoV-OC43 and HCoV-229E supplied the overlapping spike peptides used to stimulate cells.

In its sample, this clonotype was seen a few times. Its antigen is currently unknown. Study outcomes and limitations: Apart from involving relatively few convalescent patients, the work omitted early post-infection timepoints.

The treatment here: approximately nine-day PBMC culture with coronavirus spike peptide pools or control peptides (ViraFEST assay). Cultures of PBMCs, roughly 2 million per well, were set up with 10 IU/ml IL-2 and about 10 ug/ml peptide pools. The ends lost 5 bases at V and 6 bases at J; junction bases unmatched: 8. CDR1 is SGHTA and CDR2 is FQGNSA in the germline V gene. CDR3 length equals 15 residues. Sequencing of cultured CD4+ T cell DNA used the Oncomine TCR Beta short-read assay. TCRdb called the PCR reads again in MiXCR, with one record for every CDR3 protein. The sample records over 13,000 distinct CDR3 sequences, around 56% being singletons.

This sequence joins TRBV7-2 and TRBJ2-2, with 8 bases matching TRBD1. The TCR sequence derives from a human donor who had recovered from COVID-19. The sequenced material came from CD4+ T cells from blood, cultured in vitro. DNA for the CDR3: TGTGCCAGCAGCCCCCGACAGGGGCCCGCCGGGGAGCTGTTTTTT. Protein product: CASSPRQGPAGELFF. The whole variable domain, filled in from reference TRBV7-2 and TRBJ2-2, reads GAGVSQSPSNKVTEKGKDVELRCDPISGHTALYWYRQSLGQGLEFLIYFQGNSAPDKSGLPSDRFSAERTGGSVSTLTIQRTQQEDSAVYLCASSPRQGPAGELFFGEGSRLTVL.